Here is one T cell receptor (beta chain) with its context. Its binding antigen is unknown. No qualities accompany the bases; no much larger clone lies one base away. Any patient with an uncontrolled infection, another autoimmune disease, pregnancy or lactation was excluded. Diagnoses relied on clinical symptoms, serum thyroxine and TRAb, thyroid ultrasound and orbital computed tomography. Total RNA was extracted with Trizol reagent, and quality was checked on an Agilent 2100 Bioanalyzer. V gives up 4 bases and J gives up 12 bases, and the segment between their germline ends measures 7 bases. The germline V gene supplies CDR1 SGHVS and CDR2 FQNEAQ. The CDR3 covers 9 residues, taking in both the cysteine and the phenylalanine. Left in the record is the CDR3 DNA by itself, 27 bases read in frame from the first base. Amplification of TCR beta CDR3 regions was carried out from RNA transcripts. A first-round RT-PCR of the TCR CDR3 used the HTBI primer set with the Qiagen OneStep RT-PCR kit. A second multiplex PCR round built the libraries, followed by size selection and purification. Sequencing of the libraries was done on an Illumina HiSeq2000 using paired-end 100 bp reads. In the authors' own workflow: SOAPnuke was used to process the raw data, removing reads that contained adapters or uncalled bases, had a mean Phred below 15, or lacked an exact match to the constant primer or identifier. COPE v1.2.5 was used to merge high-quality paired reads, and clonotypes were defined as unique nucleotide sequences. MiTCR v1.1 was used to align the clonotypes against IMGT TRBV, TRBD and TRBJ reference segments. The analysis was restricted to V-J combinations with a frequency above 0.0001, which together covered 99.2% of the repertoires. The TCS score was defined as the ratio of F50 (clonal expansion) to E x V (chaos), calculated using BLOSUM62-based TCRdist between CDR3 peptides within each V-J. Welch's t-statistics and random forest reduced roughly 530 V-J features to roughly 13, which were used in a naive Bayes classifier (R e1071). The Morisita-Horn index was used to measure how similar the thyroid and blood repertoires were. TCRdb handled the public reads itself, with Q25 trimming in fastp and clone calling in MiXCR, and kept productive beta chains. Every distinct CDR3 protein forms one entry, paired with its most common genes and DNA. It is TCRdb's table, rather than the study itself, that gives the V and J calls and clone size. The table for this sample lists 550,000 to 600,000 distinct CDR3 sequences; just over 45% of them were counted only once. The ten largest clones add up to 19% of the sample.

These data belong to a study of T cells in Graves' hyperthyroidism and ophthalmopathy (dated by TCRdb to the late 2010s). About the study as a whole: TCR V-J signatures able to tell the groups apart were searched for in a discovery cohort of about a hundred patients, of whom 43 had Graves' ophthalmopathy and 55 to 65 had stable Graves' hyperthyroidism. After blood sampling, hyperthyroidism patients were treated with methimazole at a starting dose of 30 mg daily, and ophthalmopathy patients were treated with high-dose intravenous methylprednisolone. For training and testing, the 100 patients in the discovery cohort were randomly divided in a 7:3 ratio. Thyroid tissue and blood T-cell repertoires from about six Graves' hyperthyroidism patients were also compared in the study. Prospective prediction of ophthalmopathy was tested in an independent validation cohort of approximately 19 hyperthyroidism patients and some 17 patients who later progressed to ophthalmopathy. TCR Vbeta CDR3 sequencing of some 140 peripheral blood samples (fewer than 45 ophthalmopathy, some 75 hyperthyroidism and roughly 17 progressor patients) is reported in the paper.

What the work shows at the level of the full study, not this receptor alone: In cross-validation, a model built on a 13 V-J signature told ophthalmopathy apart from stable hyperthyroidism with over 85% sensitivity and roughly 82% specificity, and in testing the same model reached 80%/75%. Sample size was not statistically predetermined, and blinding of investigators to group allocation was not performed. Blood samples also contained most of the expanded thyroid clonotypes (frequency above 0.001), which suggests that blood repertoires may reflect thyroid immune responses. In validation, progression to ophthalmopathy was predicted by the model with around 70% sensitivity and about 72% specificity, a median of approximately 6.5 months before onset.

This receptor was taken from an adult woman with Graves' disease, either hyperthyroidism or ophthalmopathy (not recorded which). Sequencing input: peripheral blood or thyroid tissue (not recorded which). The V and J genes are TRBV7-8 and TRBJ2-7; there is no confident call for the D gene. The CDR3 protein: CASSYDWYF. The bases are TGTGCCAGCAGCTACGACTGGTACTTC.